These T cell receptor beta chains were read from a single sample in a study of early T cells in non-severe SARS-CoV-2 infection. TCRdb itself ran the 5' RACE reads through MiXCR, one entry per CDR3 protein. The data contain 55,000 to 70,000 distinct CDR3 sequences, approximately 10% of them seen just once; the ten biggest clones take up approximately 5.9%. What was sequenced was whole blood. All receptors come from an adult who was a healthcare worker with PCR-confirmed SARS-CoV-2 infection or an uninfected control (not recorded which). The CDR3 runs from the conserved cysteine through the conserved F or W. D genes are given only for firm matches. The size of a clone is reported for some rows only, either as once, few or many, or as a class for expanded clones.

d_call: NA; j_call: TRBJ1-4; v_call: TRBV3-1; clone_size: few; cdr3_nt: TGTGCCAGCAGCCTCGATCGGGAAAAACTGTTTTTT; cdr3_aa: CASSLDREKLFF
d_call: TRBD2; j_call: TRBJ2-7; v_call: TRBV7-9; clone_size: many; cdr3_nt: TGTGCCAGCAGCCCAAGCGGGATCGACTACGAGCAGTACTTC; cdr3_aa: CASSPSGIDYEQYF
d_call: NA; j_call: TRBJ1-5; v_call: TRBV20-1; clone_size: few; cdr3_nt: TGCAGTGCTAATGTAGGACGAGATTATCAGCCCCAGCATTTT; cdr3_aa: CSANVGRDYQPQHF
d_call: TRBD1; j_call: TRBJ1-4; v_call: TRBV11-2; clone_size: NA; cdr3_nt: TGTGCCAGCAGCCATCCGGGACAGGGTGGACTGTTTTTT; cdr3_aa: CASSHPGQGGLFF
d_call: NA; j_call: TRBJ2-5; v_call: TRBV28; clone_size: NA; cdr3_nt: TGTGCCAGCAGTCCATTCCGGGACTCGCTAACGGAGACCCAGTACTTC; cdr3_aa: CASSPFRDSLTETQYF
d_call: NA; j_call: TRBJ2-7; v_call: TRBV28; clone_size: NA; cdr3_nt: TGTGCCAGCAGTTTCTCGACCTACGAGCAGTACTTC; cdr3_aa: CASSFSTYEQYF
d_call: NA; j_call: TRBJ1-5; v_call: TRBV2; clone_size: many; cdr3_nt: TGTGCCAGCAGTGTCGGCCGCCTCAATCAGCCCCAGCATTTT; cdr3_aa: CASSVGRLNQPQHF
d_call: NA; j_call: TRBJ2-2; v_call: TRBV5-1; clone_size: many; cdr3_nt: TGCGCCAGCAGTTCGGACCCCGACGGGGAGCTGTTTTTT; cdr3_aa: CASSSDPDGELFF
d_call: NA; j_call: TRBJ2-1; v_call: TRBV20-1; clone_size: NA; cdr3_nt: TGCAGTGCTAGAGCTAACTGGGCAAATGAGCAGTTCTTC; cdr3_aa: CSARANWANEQFF
d_call: NA; j_call: TRBJ1-6; v_call: TRBV27; clone_size: NA; cdr3_nt: TGTGCCAGCAGTTTACGCGGGGCGGGTGACTCACCCCTCCACTTT; cdr3_aa: CASSLRGAGDSPLHF
d_call: TRBD2; j_call: TRBJ2-7; v_call: TRBV11-2; clone_size: many; cdr3_nt: TGTGCCAGCAGCAAGACCGGGGGGGCCCAAAACTACGAGCAGTACTTC; cdr3_aa: CASSKTGGAQNYEQYF
d_call: TRBD1; j_call: TRBJ1-2; v_call: TRBV28; clone_size: NA; cdr3_nt: TGTGCCAGCGTTAGTGGGGACAGGGCAAATGGCTACACCTTC; cdr3_aa: CASVSGDRANGYTF
d_call: NA; j_call: TRBJ2-2; v_call: TRBV9; clone_size: NA; cdr3_nt: TGTGCCAGCAGCGTAGGCGGGGAGCTGTTTTTT; cdr3_aa: CASSVGGELFF
d_call: NA; j_call: TRBJ1-1; v_call: TRBV5-1; clone_size: many; cdr3_nt: TGCGCCAGCAGCTCGTGGGACTTGAACACTGAAGCTTTCTTT; cdr3_aa: CASSSWDLNTEAFF
d_call: NA; j_call: TRBJ2-1; v_call: TRBV20-1; clone_size: many; cdr3_nt: TGCAGTGTTTCGACTTACAATGAGCAGTTCTTC; cdr3_aa: CSVSTYNEQFF
d_call: TRBD1; j_call: TRBJ1-2; v_call: TRBV19; clone_size: many; cdr3_nt: TGTGCCAGTCGACCAGGGGGCAGCTATGGCTACACCTTC; cdr3_aa: CASRPGGSYGYTF
d_call: TRBD1; j_call: TRBJ1-6; v_call: TRBV2; clone_size: many; cdr3_nt: TGTGCCAGCTGTTTGGACAGGGGTAATTCACCCCTCCACTTT; cdr3_aa: CASCLDRGNSPLHF
d_call: NA; j_call: TRBJ2-7; v_call: TRBV9; clone_size: NA; cdr3_nt: TGTGCCAGCAGCGTAGGACCTAGAGTTGACTACGAGCAGTACTTC; cdr3_aa: CASSVGPRVDYEQYF
d_call: TRBD2; j_call: TRBJ2-2; v_call: TRBV29-1; clone_size: NA; cdr3_nt: TGCAGCGTTGCCCTAGCGGGAGTTGGGGAGCTGTTTTTT; cdr3_aa: CSVALAGVGELFF
d_call: TRBD1; j_call: TRBJ1-3; v_call: TRBV5-1; clone_size: few; cdr3_nt: TGCGCCAGCAGCTTGTTGTTCGGACAGGCAGAAAACACCATATATTTT; cdr3_aa: CASSLLFGQAENTIYF
d_call: TRBD1; j_call: TRBJ2-7; v_call: TRBV12-3/TRBV12-4; clone_size: NA; cdr3_nt: TGTGCCAGCAGTTTATCCCCCAGGGGGCCCTCCTACGAGCAGTACTTC; cdr3_aa: CASSLSPRGPSYEQYF
d_call: NA; j_call: TRBJ1-4; v_call: TRBV7-9; clone_size: many; cdr3_nt: TGTGCCAGCAGCCTGGACAGTGTCAATGAAAAACTGTTTTTT; cdr3_aa: CASSLDSVNEKLFF
d_call: NA; j_call: TRBJ2-3; v_call: TRBV20-1; clone_size: NA; cdr3_nt: TGCAGTGCTAACGTTCGGCGTGGGGGTAAACCGTTAGATACGCAGTATTTT; cdr3_aa: CSANVRRGGKPLDTQYF
d_call: NA; j_call: TRBJ2-1; v_call: TRBV27; clone_size: few; cdr3_nt: TGTGCCAGCAGGACTGGATCATCCTACAATGAGCAGTTCTTC; cdr3_aa: CASRTGSSYNEQFF
d_call: TRBD2; j_call: TRBJ2-7; v_call: TRBV4-2; clone_size: few; cdr3_nt: TGTGCCAGCAGCCAACTTTTGGGGACTAGCGCCTACGAGCAGTACTTC; cdr3_aa: CASSQLLGTSAYEQYF
d_call: TRBD1; j_call: TRBJ1-1; v_call: TRBV20-1; clone_size: few; cdr3_nt: TGCAGTGCTAGAGATGGGACAGCGAACACTGAAGCTTTCTTT; cdr3_aa: CSARDGTANTEAFF
d_call: TRBD1; j_call: TRBJ2-7; v_call: TRBV4-1; clone_size: many; cdr3_nt: TGCGCCAGCAGCCGTGGACAGGTGGACGAGCAGTACTTC; cdr3_aa: CASSRGQVDEQYF
d_call: NA; j_call: TRBJ1-3; v_call: TRBV2; clone_size: NA; cdr3_nt: TGTGCCAGCAGTGAGGGTCACTCTGGAAACACCATATATTTT; cdr3_aa: CASSEGHSGNTIYF
d_call: TRBD1; j_call: TRBJ1-1; v_call: TRBV19; clone_size: NA; cdr3_nt: TGTGCCAGTAGTCGTACAGGGGGCGATCTTGTGGCTTTCTTT; cdr3_aa: CASSRTGGDLVAFF
d_call: NA; j_call: TRBJ2-7; v_call: TRBV7-3; clone_size: many; cdr3_nt: TGTGCCAGCAGCTTACCGCCGGGACGAACCTACGAGCAGTACTTC; cdr3_aa: CASSLPPGRTYEQYF
d_call: NA; j_call: TRBJ2-5; v_call: TRBV6-2/TRBV6-3; clone_size: many; cdr3_nt: TGTGCCAGCCGTATACAGGCTCTGGGGGAGACCCAGTACTTC; cdr3_aa: CASRIQALGETQYF
d_call: NA; j_call: TRBJ1-1; v_call: TRBV20-1; clone_size: NA; cdr3_nt: TGCAGTGTAGGGGAGTGGAGGACCCACACTGAAGCTTTCTTT; cdr3_aa: CSVGEWRTHTEAFF
d_call: NA; j_call: TRBJ2-1; v_call: TRBV6-5; clone_size: few; cdr3_nt: TGTGCCAGCAGTTACGTCGGACAACTACCTGCGGAGCAGTTCTTC; cdr3_aa: CASSYVGQLPAEQFF
d_call: NA; j_call: TRBJ2-7; v_call: TRBV28; clone_size: NA; cdr3_nt: TGTGCCAGCAGGGGCCCCAGCCTCTCCTACGAGCAGTACTTC; cdr3_aa: CASRGPSLSYEQYF
d_call: NA; j_call: TRBJ1-6; v_call: TRBV6-5; clone_size: NA; cdr3_nt: TGTGCCAGCAGTTACGCAGGAAGCAATTCACCCCTCCACTTT; cdr3_aa: CASSYAGSNSPLHF
d_call: NA; j_call: TRBJ1-1; v_call: TRBV15; clone_size: NA; cdr3_nt: TGTGCCACCAGCACTAACACTGAAGCTTTCTTT; cdr3_aa: CATSTNTEAFF
d_call: NA; j_call: TRBJ1-5; v_call: TRBV6-6; clone_size: few; cdr3_nt: TGTGCCAGCAGTTACACGCCGGGCGGGCAGCCCCAGCATTTT; cdr3_aa: CASSYTPGGQPQHF
d_call: TRBD2; j_call: TRBJ2-3; v_call: TRBV12-3/TRBV12-4; clone_size: many; cdr3_nt: TGTGCCAGCAGTAACTATCCCGGGACTAGCGGAGCCTATAGCACAGATACGCAGTATTTT; cdr3_aa: CASSNYPGTSGAYSTDTQYF
d_call: NA; j_call: TRBJ2-1; v_call: TRBV6-6; clone_size: few; cdr3_nt: TGTGCCAGCAGTTACGGGGAGTACAATGAGCAGTTCTTC; cdr3_aa: CASSYGEYNEQFF
d_call: NA; j_call: TRBJ2-3; v_call: TRBV11-2; clone_size: NA; cdr3_nt: TGTGCCAGCAGCACTCGACCGACCACAGATACGCAGTATTTT; cdr3_aa: CASSTRPTTDTQYF
d_call: NA; j_call: TRBJ2-7; v_call: TRBV11-2; clone_size: many; cdr3_nt: TGTGCCAGCAGCTTAGAGCCTTCCTCGGCTACGAAGCAGTACTTC; cdr3_aa: CASSLEPSSATKQYF
d_call: TRBD2; j_call: TRBJ2-1; v_call: TRBV4-3; clone_size: NA; cdr3_nt: TGCGCCAGCAGCCACGGCCCTAGCGGGAACTCCTACAATGAGCAGTTCTTC; cdr3_aa: CASSHGPSGNSYNEQFF
d_call: TRBD1; j_call: TRBJ1-5; v_call: TRBV6-5; clone_size: few; cdr3_nt: TGTGCCAGCAGACAGGGGAATCAGCCCCAGCATTTT; cdr3_aa: CASRQGNQPQHF
d_call: TRBD2; j_call: TRBJ2-3; v_call: TRBV5-1; clone_size: NA; cdr3_nt: TGCGCCAGCAGCTTGGAGACTAGCGGGGTTCCTCATACGCAGTATTTT; cdr3_aa: CASSLETSGVPHTQYF
d_call: NA; j_call: TRBJ2-1; v_call: TRBV20-1; clone_size: many; cdr3_nt: TGCAGTGCTAGCCCCAGACTAGACACGAATGAGCAGTTCTTC; cdr3_aa: CSASPRLDTNEQFF
d_call: NA; j_call: TRBJ2-7; v_call: TRBV3-1; clone_size: NA; cdr3_nt: TGTGCCAGCAGCCAACAATCGTACGAGCAGTACTTC; cdr3_aa: CASSQQSYEQYF
d_call: TRBD2; j_call: TRBJ2-1; v_call: TRBV5-6; clone_size: NA; cdr3_nt: TGTGCCAGCAGCTTGCGACTAGCGGCCTACAATGAGCAGTTCTTC; cdr3_aa: CASSLRLAAYNEQFF
d_call: NA; j_call: TRBJ2-5; v_call: TRBV4-2; clone_size: NA; cdr3_nt: TGTGCCAGCGGGCGTGAAGGGAGGCGAGAGACCCAGTACTTC; cdr3_aa: CASGREGRRETQYF
d_call: TRBD2; j_call: TRBJ2-1; v_call: TRBV10-3; clone_size: few; cdr3_nt: TGTGCCATCAGTGAGGGCGGGAGTGGGAATGAGCAGTTCTTC; cdr3_aa: CAISEGGSGNEQFF